This T cell receptor (beta chain) was identified during a study of blood T cell repertoires in COVID-19. Overall study: Sites in the United States, Italy and Spain provided acute and convalescent COVID-19 samples. In each case, the material was cDNA or gDNA derived from T cells, B-cell-depleted T cells, or PBMCs.

Trimming stripped 2 bases from V and 6 bases from J, with 13 bases between. CDR3 length equals 14 residues. The germline V gene encodes CDR1 SGHNT and CDR2 YYREEE (reference sequence). Original data processing: Nucleated cell counts were estimated from reference gene primer amplification. Sequencing was performed with immunoSEQ multiplex PCR; in TCRdb, only in-frame clones are kept and a portion is missing. V, J and clone size are those of that table, while D and trimming were read from the DNA. This sample has 55,000 to 75,000 clones; around 82% occur once, and the top ten carry 16%. Sequencing was done on a sample of peripheral blood. This TCR derives from an elderly man with active COVID-19. This sequence joins TRBV5-4 and TRBJ2-3; perhaps TRBD2 as D (6 bases). CDR3 coding DNA: TGTGCCAGCAGCTTTAGACTAGGGTCGGATACGCAGTATTTT. As protein: CASSFRLGSDTQYF.